This TCR beta chain was sequenced in a study of blood T cell repertoires in COVID-19. Only in-frame clones appear in the TCRdb table, and some are missing; sequencing was by immunoSEQ multiplex PCR. The sample carries 310,000 or so clones, around 87% recorded once. The J segment lost 0 bases and the V segment lost 0 bases, leaving 3 bases of the junction unmatched. Germline V lookup: CDR1 SGDLS, CDR2 YYNGEE. The CDR3 spans 16 residues. This TCR came from a woman in her forties or fifties with active or convalescent COVID-19. Sequenced sample: peripheral blood. This rearrangement joins TRBV9 to TRBJ2-1; 7 bases line up with TRBD2. The CDR3, as DNA: TGTGCCAGCAGCGTAGGGGAGGGAAGCTCCTACAATGAGCAGTTCTTC. Its translation: CASSVGEGSSYNEQFF.